This T cell receptor beta chain was identified during a study of T cell changes during pregnancy in multiple sclerosis. The assay was immunoSEQ multiplex PCR, and TCRdb's table has in-frame clones only and misses some. The sample consists of 47,000 or so clones, approximately 90% of them appearing once. In the case of this clone: The junction shows a germline mismatch at one end, possibly a read error.

The CDR3 length is 13 residues. CDR1 SSHAT and CDR2 FNYEAQ come from the germline V gene (reference sequence). This chain links TRBV7-7 with TRBJ2-5, with a possible D match to TRBD2 (5 bases). The source material was peripheral blood, sampled in the first trimester of pregnancy. The sequence was collected from a female donor with multiple sclerosis, enrolled in a pregnancy study. In DNA, the CDR3 is TGTGCTAGCAGCGCCGGACTCCAAGAGACCCAGTACTTC. Its translation: CASSAGLQETQYF.